The sequence of this T cell receptor (beta chain) was determined in a study of CD8 T cells in Susac syndrome (dated by TCRdb to between 2018 and 2021). Study-level background: Repertoire sequencing was used to test whether CD8+ T cell activation and differentiation in Susac syndrome was antigen driven.

Results the study describes overall, beyond this receptor: The number of individuals in the TCR sequencing and HLA analysis was acknowledged as relatively small.

Peripheral blood CD8+ and CD4+ T cells from healthy donors, Susac syndrome patients and multiple sclerosis patients were profiled by high-throughput TCR beta sequencing. Treatment-naive patients with stable or active relapsing-remitting disease fulfilling revised McDonald criteria were used as multiple sclerosis controls. CD8+ TEMRA cells were enriched by FACS, while bulk CD8+ and CD4+ T cells were purified by magnetic negative isolation. Blood was drawn into EDTA tubes, processed within 24 hours, and PBMCs were isolated by density gradient centrifugation. PBMCs destined for TCR sequencing were cryopreserved in liquid nitrogen and later thawed in a 37 °C water bath. A purity of at least 90% was achieved for sorted or isolated CD4+, CD8+ and CD8+ TEMRA cells. Details on this clonotype: There is no known antigen for this receptor. Nothing much larger sits one base from this clone, and base qualities are not available.

From its cysteine to its phenylalanine, the CDR3 spans 13 amino acids. Only the CDR3 region is kept as DNA, spanning 39 bases read in frame from base 1. Relative to germline, V is 4 bases shorter and J is 11 bases shorter, with 18 bases between their ends. Reading the germline V gene gives CDR1 SGHRS and CDR2 YFSETQ. RNA was extracted using the RNeasy kit, and roughly 0.5 to 1 microgram was reverse transcribed with random hexamers. TCR beta CDR3 regions were amplified with the immunoSEQ multiplex PCR assay covering 54 Vbeta and 13 Jbeta segments. Bias from PCR amplification was corrected by using a synthetic template baseline for primer optimization and for computational correction. As for the original processing: Reads were annotated to V, D and J genes according to IMGT and were analyzed with immunoSEQ Analyzer, with only productive sequences retained. To calculate clonality, Shannon entropy was normalized by log2 of the number of productive unique sequences and then subtracted from one. For each patient and control, public and private clones were evaluated among the 100 most prevalent clones. Clones were defined as Susac-specific when absent from the healthy and MS cohorts, from roughly 1,000 published viral clones and from other ImmuneACCESS disease sequences. TCRdb applied fastp at Q25 and MiXCR to the public reads, then kept only in-frame beta chains. Entries are consolidated by CDR3 protein sequence, retaining the most common genes and DNA. TCRdb assigned the V and J calls; the authors' analysis was not used. In all, the sample holds a few hundred thousand distinct CDR3 sequences, and roughly 94% of those were seen once. In total, the top ten clones hold 0.082% of the sample.

The sequence links TRBV5-1 to TRBJ1-1, and the D gene may be TRBD1, 6 bases matching. The sample consisted of CD4+ T cells from PBMCs. The source of this sequence is a human donor with multiple sclerosis. The nucleotide sequence reads TGCGCCAGCAGCCAAGAACAGGGTGCGACGGCTTTCTTT. The encoded protein is CASSQEQGATAFF.